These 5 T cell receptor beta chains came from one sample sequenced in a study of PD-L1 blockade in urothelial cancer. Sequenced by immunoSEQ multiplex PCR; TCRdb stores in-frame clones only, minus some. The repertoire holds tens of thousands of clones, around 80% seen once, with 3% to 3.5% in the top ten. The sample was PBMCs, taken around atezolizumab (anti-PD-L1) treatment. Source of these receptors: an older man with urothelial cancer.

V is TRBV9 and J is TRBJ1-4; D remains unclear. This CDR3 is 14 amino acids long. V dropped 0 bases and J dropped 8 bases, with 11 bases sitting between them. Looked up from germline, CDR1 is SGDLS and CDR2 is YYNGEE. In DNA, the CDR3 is TGTGCCAGCAGCGTAGCCGGCGGGGAGGAAAAACTGTTTTTT. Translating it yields CASSVAGGEEKLFF.

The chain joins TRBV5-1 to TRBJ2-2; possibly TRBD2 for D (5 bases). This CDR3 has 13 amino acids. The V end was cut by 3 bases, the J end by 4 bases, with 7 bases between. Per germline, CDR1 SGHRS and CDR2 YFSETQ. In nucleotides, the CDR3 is TGCGCCAGCAGCTCGGGGAGCACCGGGGAGCTGTTTTTT. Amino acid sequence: CASSSGSTGELFF.

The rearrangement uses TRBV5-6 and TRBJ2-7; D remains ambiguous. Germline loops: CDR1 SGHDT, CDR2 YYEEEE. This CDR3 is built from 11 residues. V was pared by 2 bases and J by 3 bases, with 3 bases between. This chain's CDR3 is CASSFGYEQYF. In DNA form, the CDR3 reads TGTGCCAGCAGCTTCGGCTACGAGCAGTACTTC.

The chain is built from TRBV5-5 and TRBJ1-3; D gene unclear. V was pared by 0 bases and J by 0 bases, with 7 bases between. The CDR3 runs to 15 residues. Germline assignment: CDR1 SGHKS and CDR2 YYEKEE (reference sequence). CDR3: CASSLDLGSGNTIYF. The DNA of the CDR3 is TGTGCCAGCAGCTTGGATCTAGGCTCTGGAAACACCATATATTTT.

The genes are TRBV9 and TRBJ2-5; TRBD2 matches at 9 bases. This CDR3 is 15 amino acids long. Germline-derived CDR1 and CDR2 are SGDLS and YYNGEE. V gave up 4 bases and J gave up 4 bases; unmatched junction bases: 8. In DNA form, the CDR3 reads TGTGCCAGCAGCCCGTCCTTAGCGGGAGCAGAGACCCAGTACTTC. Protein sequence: CASSPSLAGAETQYF.